This TCR beta chain appears in the sequencing data of a study of cytomegalovirus exposure and HLA in healthy donors. Findings and limits, study-wide: The productive fraction for most TCR beta V segments was about 90% or about 30% in an earlier analysis. There were reportedly fewer N-insertions in an Asian-associated ancestry cluster than the roughly 680-donor mean, in a later analysis.

Everyone who donated was a healthy bone marrow donor. The CDR3 covers 12 residues. Germline V gene data show CDR1 as SNHLY and CDR2 as FYNNEI. V was clipped by 8 bases and J by 2 bases, with 10 bases between them. The PCR used 60 Vbeta and 13 Jbeta primers. In the source study's methods: Roughly 11 million shared chains were among the roughly 80 million unique TCR beta chains that a later analysis counted. Here immunoSEQ multiplex PCR was the method, and the copy in TCRdb shows in-frame clones only, minus some. The DNA gave D and trimming, while V, J and clone size come from that table. The table has some 200,000 clones, 75% to 85% seen once; the top ten hold about 2%. Remarks on this clone: Its specificity is not known.

The gene calls are TRBV2 and TRBJ2-7; tentative D call: TRBD1 (6 bases). The sequencing sample was made of PBMCs. This receptor was taken from a woman aged 25 to 45 in good health and CMV-seronegative. CDR3 loop: CASARTAYEQYF. CDR3 nucleotide sequence: TGTGCCAGCGCCCGGACAGCCTACGAGCAGTACTTC.